A single sample is the source of the 31 T cell receptor beta chains below, sequenced in a study of blood T cells in healthy people across ages. Primed by a sample-barcoded 5' primer and a J-beta primer mix, a second PCR proceeded for roughly 6 to 12 cycles. MiXCR, applied by TCRdb to the 5' RACE reads, yields one record per CDR3 protein. In the table there are 800,000 or so distinct CDR3 sequences, roughly 25% of which are singletons. The data were also submitted as part of a second study, on T cells of mothers and their children.

Sequences were obtained from blood. The receptors shown here come from a boy between 10 and 17 years old in good health.

In this sample, this clonotype turned up a few times. CDR3 amino acids: CASSPRESYNEQFF. In nucleotides, the CDR3 is TGCGCCAGCAGCCCACGGGAGAGCTACAATGAGCAGTTCTTC. The V gene is TRBV5-1, the J gene TRBJ2-1; tentatively, D is TRBD2 (6 bases). Per the germline V gene, CDR1 is SGHRS and CDR2 is YFSETQ. CDR3 length equals 14 residues. V lost 4 bases and J lost 3, with 11 bases in between.

The chain combines TRBV7-3 with TRBJ2-2; D gene uncertain. CDR1 and CDR2 (germline): SGHTA, FQGTGA. Trimming left V 4 bases short and J 5 bases short, with 11 bases between. CDR3 length equals 14 residues. The CDR3 coding sequence is TGTGCCAGCAGCTCCGGCCCTGGGACCGGGGAGCTGTTTTTT. This gives the protein CASSSGPGTGELFF.

The J gene is TRBJ2-3, the V gene TRBV29-1, with TRBD2 as a possible D gene (5 bases). V shed 2 bases and J shed 4 bases, with 10 bases lying between them. The CDR3 extends over 13 amino acids. The V gene's germline CDR1 is SQVTM and CDR2 ANQGSEA. DNA of the CDR3: TGCAGCGTTGAACTAGCTGGCGCAGATACGCAGTATTTT. Translated, it gives CSVELAGADTQYF.

This clonotype showed up just a few times. V usage is TRBV2 and J usage is TRBJ1-4; TRBD1 might be the D (6 bases). This CDR3 spans 17 amino acids. With 8 bases removed from V and 12 bases from J, the gap between germline ends came to 31 bases. CDR1 is SNHLY and CDR2 is FYNNEI in the germline V gene. The CDR3 nucleotides are TGTGCCAGCCTAATTTCCGGGACACTAAGGGGAACGGCGGAACTGTTTTTT. This sequence encodes CASLISGTLRGTAELFF.

V gene TRBV28 combines with J gene TRBJ2-1; tentative D call: TRBD1 (6 bases). The V gene's germline CDR1 is MDHEN and CDR2 SYDVKM. The CDR3 totals 17 residues. V gave up 6 bases and J gave up 4 bases, with 22 bases separating them. CDR3 sequence reads: CASRHGGVSTIYNEQFF. CDR3 coding DNA: TGTGCCAGCAGGCATGGGGGCGTCTCAACTATTTACAATGAGCAGTTCTTC.

This clonotype was seen only a few times. V usage is TRBV5-5 and J usage is TRBJ2-5; TRBD1 agrees at 7 bases. Germline loops: CDR1 SGHKS, CDR2 YYEKEE (reference sequence). The CDR3 consists of 14 residues. Trimming took 4 bases from V and 5 from J; bases not matched to a gene: 8. The CDR3 DNA follows: TGTGCCAGCAGCCCCGCGACAGGGCGGGAGACCCAGTACTTC. It codes for CASSPATGRETQYF.

This clonotype was seen a handful of times. J is TRBJ2-3 and V is TRBV7-2, with D perhaps TRBD1 (5 bases). The CDR3 totals 15 residues. Germline V gives CDR1 SGHTA, CDR2 FQGNSA. The V end was cut by 3 bases, the J end by 2 bases, with 12 bases between. The CDR3 bases are TGTGCCAGCAGCTTGGGTCCAGGGTACACAGATACGCAGTATTTT. Translating gives CASSLGPGYTDTQYF.

The chain has TRBV9 and TRBJ2-5; D is perhaps TRBD1 (5 bases). Germline CDR1 and CDR2: SGDLS and YYNGEE. The V end lost 0 bases, the J end lost 2 bases, and 11 bases lay between the germline ends. The CDR3 contains 15 residues. CDR3 region: CASSVEEQGQETQYF. The CDR3 nucleotides are TGTGCCAGCAGCGTAGAAGAGCAGGGACAAGAGACCCAGTACTTC.

In this sample, this clonotype turned up a few times. This sequence joins TRBV4-3 and TRBJ2-1; 10 bases line up with TRBD2. Per the germline V gene, CDR1 is LGHNA and CDR2 is YSLEER. J lost 4 bases, V lost 3 bases, and 3 bases had no gene match. This CDR3 has 15 residues. Here the CDR3 reads CASSQGTSDYNEQFF. The CDR3 DNA follows: TGCGCCAGCAGCCAGGGGACTAGCGATTACAATGAGCAGTTCTTC.

Details on this clonotype: A read error may produce the germline difference seen at one junction end. This chain joins TRBV28 and TRBJ2-5, with D possibly being TRBD1 or TRBD2 (5 bases each). This CDR3 is 17 amino acids long. Germline V lookup: CDR1 MDHEN, CDR2 SYDVKM. The CDR3 sequence: CAGSLLGTGPYQETQYF. The CDR3 DNA reads TGTGCCGGCAGTCTCCTGGGGACGGGACCGTACCAAGAGACCCAGTACTTC.

The rearrangement links TRBV28 to TRBJ2-5; 10 bases fit TRBD1. The J call may not be correct, given that the DNA end is closer to TRBJ2-7. CDR3 length: 16 residues. Germline V gene lookup returns CDR1 MDHEN and CDR2 SYDVKM. The CDR3 loop reads CASSLSPEDRGFEQYF. CDR3 in DNA: TGTGCCAGCAGTTTGAGCCCCGAGGACAGGGGGTTCGAGCAGTACTTC.

This clonotype was counted between two and nine times. The gene calls are TRBV13 and TRBJ2-5; no definite D call. Germline V gene lookup returns CDR1 PRHDT and CDR2 FYEKMQ (reference sequence). CDR3 length: 13 residues. V gave up 3 bases and J gave up 5 bases, with 10 bases separating them. CDR3 sequence (DNA): TGTGCCAGCAGCTTTCAGTATGGGGAGACCCAGTACTTC. Translating it yields CASSFQYGETQYF. Supplemented by reference TRBV13 and TRBJ2-5, the full variable domain reads AAGVIQSPRHLIKEKRETATLKCYPIPRHDTVYWYQQGPGQDPQFLISFYEKMQSDKGSIPDRFSAQQFSDYHSELNMSSLELGDSALYFCASSFQYGETQYFGPGTRLLVL.

The chain has TRBV20-1 and TRBJ1-1; 8 bases match TRBD1. Germline-derived CDR1 and CDR2 are DFQATT and SNEGSKA (reference sequence). The CDR3 totals 15 residues. Trimming removed 3 bases from V and 3 bases from J; junction bases left unmatched: 9. Here the CDR3 reads CSARDRVGFDTEAFF. The CDR3 DNA reads TGCAGTGCTAGGGACAGGGTAGGATTTGACACTGAAGCTTTCTTT.

This clonotype has a handful of counts. The chain has TRBV10-3 and TRBJ2-1; D is possibly TRBD1 or TRBD2 (6 bases each). Looked up from germline, CDR1 is ENHRY and CDR2 is SYGVKD. There are 15 residues in the CDR3. With 3 bases removed from V and 7 bases from J, the gap between germline ends came to 16 bases. The CDR3 DNA is TGTGCCATCAGTGAAGTCTCGGGGGCAAGGAATGAGCAGTTCTTC. This encodes CAISEVSGARNEQFF.

The V call is TRBV29-1, the J call TRBJ1-1; a weak D match, TRBD1 (5 bases). CDR3 length: 12 residues. From germline, CDR1 is SQVTM and CDR2 ANQGSEA. The CDR3: CSAGRLNTEAFF. CDR3 DNA sequence: TGCAGTGCGGGACGGCTGAACACTGAAGCTTTCTTT.

This chain links TRBV5-8 with TRBJ2-7; 11 nucleotides match TRBD2. V trimming: 5 bases; J trimming: 1 base; junction bases outside the gene matches: 5. Per germline, CDR1 SGHTS and CDR2 YDEGEE. This CDR3 has 15 residues. CDR3 coding DNA: TGTGCCAGCAGACTGACTAGCGGGGCATCCTACGAGCAGTACTTC. It codes for CASRLTSGASYEQYF.

The chain recombines TRBV9 with TRBJ1-2; TRBD1 might be the D (5 bases). This CDR3 is built from 17 residues. Per the germline V gene, CDR1 is SGDLS and CDR2 is YYNGEE. The germline V and J ends were trimmed by 4 bases and 1 base, with 20 bases remaining between them. Here the CDR3 reads CASSRSAGGADNYGYTF. Written as DNA, the CDR3 is TGTGCCAGCAGCCGATCGGCTGGAGGGGCGGATAACTATGGCTACACCTTC. Full variable domain (remainder filled in from reference TRBV9 and TRBJ1-2): DSGVTQTPKHLITATGQRVTLRCSPRSGDLSVYWYQQSLDQGLQFLIQYYNGEERAKGNILERFSAQQFPDLHSELNLSSLELGDSALYFCASSRSAGGADNYGYTFGSGTRLTVV.

This chain connects TRBV20-1 to TRBJ2-1, with D perhaps given as TRBD1 or TRBD2 (5 bases each). Trimming removed 3 bases from V and 5 bases from J, with 14 bases in between. Germline V lookup: CDR1 DFQATT, CDR2 SNEGSKA (reference sequence). This CDR3 spans 14 amino acids. The CDR3 DNA follows: TGCAGTGCTAGCAGCCGGGACGTAAACAATGAGCAGTTCTTC. This gives the protein CSASSRDVNNEQFF.

The sample holds a few counts of this clonotype. V and J are TRBV2 and TRBJ2-4, with D hard to call. Trimming took 8 bases from V and 5 from J, leaving 10 bases between them. CDR1 SNHLY and CDR2 FYNNEI come from the germline V gene. The CDR3 runs 12 residues. The CDR3 DNA reads TGTGCCAGCTTCACAAGACAAAACATTCAGTACTTC. It codes for CASFTRQNIQYF.

This chain uses TRBV20-1 with TRBJ1-1, with D unresolved. The germline CDR1 and CDR2 sequences are DFQATT and SNEGSKA (reference sequence). The CDR3 extends over 12 amino acids. For the CDR3, the DNA is TGCAGAGTTCCCGCCCTGAACACTGAAGCTTTCTTT. Its translation: CRVPALNTEAFF.

The chain links TRBV7-2 to TRBJ2-5, with 7 bases matching TRBD2. CDR3 size: 14 residues. Germline trimming cut 5 bases from V and 5 bases from J; bases unmatched to any gene: 8. Per germline, CDR1 SGHTA and CDR2 FQGNSA. CDR3 DNA sequence: TGTGCCAGCAGCCGGAGTACTAGCGACGAGACCCAGTACTTC. Translating gives CASSRSTSDETQYF.

This clonotype was observed a handful of times. This rearrangement joins TRBV7-6 to TRBJ2-2; D is perhaps TRBD2 (5 bases). Germline V gives CDR1 SGHVS, CDR2 FNYEAQ. V lost 1 base and J 0 bases, leaving 9 bases between the germline ends. The CDR3 covers 16 residues. The chain's CDR3 is CASSLVRGANTGELFF. In nucleotides, the CDR3 is TGTGCCAGCAGCTTAGTTCGGGGTGCGAACACCGGGGAGCTGTTTTTT.

Only a few counts were recorded for this clonotype. The V and J genes are TRBV20-1 and TRBJ2-5; D not resolved. The last part of the DNA fits TRBJ2-1 better; the J call may be wrong. CDR1 DFQATT and CDR2 SNEGSKA come from the germline V gene (reference sequence). This CDR3 region has 12 residues. CDR3 protein: CSAPAVGNEQFF. The CDR3 DNA sequence: TGCAGTGCACCGGCGGTTGGGAATGAGCAGTTCTTC.

The sample holds a few counts of this clonotype. An end of the junction differs from the germline gene, which may be a read error. In DNA, the CDR3 is TGTGCCAGCAGCTTAGAGTACTACCTAGCCGAAAACATTCAGTACTTC. Translated, it gives CASSLEYYLAENIQYF. The chain joins TRBV7-2 to TRBJ2-4; possible D gene TRBD2, 5 bases. CDR3 size: 16 residues. CDR1 is SGHTA, CDR2 FQGNSA, per germline.

This clonotype has a handful of counts. This chain connects TRBV7-9 to TRBJ2-4; 9 nucleotides agree with TRBD1. Germline V gene data show CDR1 as SEHNR and CDR2 as FQNEAQ (reference sequence). V lost 5 bases, J lost 9 bases, and 5 bases stayed unmatched. This CDR3 spans 13 amino acids. Here the CDR3 DNA reads TGTGCCAGCAGCCCCACGGACAGGGGCATTCAGTACTTC. Protein product: CASSPTDRGIQYF.

The gene calls are TRBV9 and TRBJ1-1; D uncertain. The V and J ends lost 0 bases and 0 bases respectively, with 9 bases between them. Germline CDR1 SGDLS, CDR2 YYNGEE. The CDR3 has 15 amino acids. This CDR3 reads CASSVVLAMNTEAFF. In DNA form, the CDR3 reads TGTGCCAGCAGCGTAGTTCTGGCTATGAACACTGAAGCTTTCTTT.

This clonotype showed up just a few times. V and J are TRBV28 and TRBJ2-5, with 8 nucleotides matching TRBD1. CDR3 size: 15 residues. Looked up from germline, CDR1 is MDHEN and CDR2 is SYDVKM. J lost 4 bases, V lost 6 bases, and 10 bases had no gene match. CDR3 sequence reads: CASSSPATGAETQYF. CDR3 coding DNA: TGTGCCAGCAGCTCCCCGGCGACAGGGGCAGAGACCCAGTACTTC.

In this sample, this clonotype turned up a few times. This sequence joins TRBV29-1 and TRBJ2-7; D uncertain. From germline, CDR1 is SQVTM and CDR2 ANQGSEA. The CDR3 totals 12 residues. Trimming removed 3 bases from V and 6 bases from J, with 12 bases in between. DNA of the CDR3: TGCAGCGTTGAGACCTTTACTACCGAGCAGTACTTC. Translated, it gives CSVETFTTEQYF.

This clonotype was counted a few times. This chain uses TRBV12-3 or TRBV12-4 with TRBJ1-2; D is unresolved. The germline V and J ends were trimmed by 7 bases and 8 bases, with 23 bases remaining between them. This CDR3 spans 15 amino acids. CDR3 sequence reads: CASTRRTTRGHGYTF. The CDR3 nucleotides read TGTGCCAGCACTCGGAGGACCACCCGCGGGCACGGCTACACCTTC.

There are a few counts of this clonotype. V usage is TRBV9 and J usage is TRBJ1-4; D remains ambiguous. This CDR3 has 16 amino acids. From germline, CDR1 is SGDLS and CDR2 YYNGEE. Between the trimmed V and J ends, which lost 0 bases and 1 base, there was a span of 10 bases. The CDR3 protein is CASSVADGRTNEKLFF. CDR3 DNA sequence: TGTGCCAGCAGCGTAGCAGACGGTAGAACTAATGAAAAACTGTTTTTT.

The chain has TRBV4-3 and TRBJ2-1; a possible D gene is TRBD1 (5 bases). The CDR3 has 17 amino acids. V lost 0 bases to trimming and J lost 3 bases, with 15 bases between them. Germline-derived CDR1 and CDR2 are LGHNA and YSLEER. CDR3 DNA: TGCGCCAGCAGCCAAGATCTGCCCAGGGCCCTCTACAATGAGCAGTTCTTC. Amino acid sequence: CASSQDLPRALYNEQFF.